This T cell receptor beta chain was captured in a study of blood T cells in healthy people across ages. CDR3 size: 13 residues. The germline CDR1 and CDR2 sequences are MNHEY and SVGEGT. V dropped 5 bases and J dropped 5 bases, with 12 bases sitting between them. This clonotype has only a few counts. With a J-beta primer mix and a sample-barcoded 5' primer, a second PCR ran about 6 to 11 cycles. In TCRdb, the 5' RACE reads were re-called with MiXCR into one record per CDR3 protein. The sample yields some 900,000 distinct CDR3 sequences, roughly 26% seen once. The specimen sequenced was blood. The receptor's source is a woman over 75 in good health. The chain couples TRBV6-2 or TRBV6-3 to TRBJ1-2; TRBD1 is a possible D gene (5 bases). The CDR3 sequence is CASSPPQGYGYTF. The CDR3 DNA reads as TGTGCCAGCAGTCCGCCCCAGGGTTATGGCTACACCTTC.